This section outlines one T cell receptor (beta chain) sequence together with its context. The antigen is not known. Germline V CDR1 and CDR2: SGHTA, FQGTGA. The length of the CDR3 is 15 residues. Deletions cut 5 bases from V and 1 base from J, with 13 bases between. The data stem from a study of CD4+ T cells in melanoma. Profiling relied on immunoSEQ multiplex PCR, and the TCRdb table lists in-frame clones only, not all of them. Here the sample spans more than 110,000 clones, about 93% being singletons. Whole-study findings and limits: In melanoma, neoantigen-specific CD4+ T cells reportedly differed in differentiation state. CD8+ T cell, macrophage and B cell function reportedly correlated with neoantigen-specific CD4+ T cells.

This clonotype originated in a human donor with melanoma. This chain links TRBV7-3 with TRBJ2-3, with D maybe TRBD2 (7 bases). The CDR3 sequence is CASSLRGARTDTQYF. The CDR3 DNA reads TGTGCCAGCAGCCTACGGGGGGCCCGCACAGATACGCAGTATTTT.